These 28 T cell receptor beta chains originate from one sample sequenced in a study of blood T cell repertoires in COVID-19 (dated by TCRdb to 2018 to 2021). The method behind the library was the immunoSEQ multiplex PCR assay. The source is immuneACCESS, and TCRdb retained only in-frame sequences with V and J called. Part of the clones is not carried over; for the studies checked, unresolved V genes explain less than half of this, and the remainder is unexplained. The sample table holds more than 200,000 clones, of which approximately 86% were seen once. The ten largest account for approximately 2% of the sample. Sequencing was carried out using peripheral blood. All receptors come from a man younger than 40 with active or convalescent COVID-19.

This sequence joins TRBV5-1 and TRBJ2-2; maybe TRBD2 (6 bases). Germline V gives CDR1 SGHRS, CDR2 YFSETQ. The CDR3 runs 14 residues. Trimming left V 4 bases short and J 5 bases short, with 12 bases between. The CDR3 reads CASSGSRGTGELFF. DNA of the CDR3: TGCGCCAGCAGCGGATCCCGGGGGACCGGGGAGCTGTTTTTT. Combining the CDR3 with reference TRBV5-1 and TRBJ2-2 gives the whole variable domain KAGVTQTPRYLIKTRGQQVTLSCSPISGHRSVSWYQQTPGQGLQFLFEYFSETQRNKGNFPGRFSGRQFSNSRSEMNVSTLELGDSALYLCASSGSRGTGELFFGEGSRLTVL.

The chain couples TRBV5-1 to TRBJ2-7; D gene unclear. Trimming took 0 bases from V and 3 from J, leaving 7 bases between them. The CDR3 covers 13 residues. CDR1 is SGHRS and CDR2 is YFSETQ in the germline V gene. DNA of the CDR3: TGCGCCAGCAGCTTGGCCGTAGACTACGAGCAGTACTTC. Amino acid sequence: CASSLAVDYEQYF.

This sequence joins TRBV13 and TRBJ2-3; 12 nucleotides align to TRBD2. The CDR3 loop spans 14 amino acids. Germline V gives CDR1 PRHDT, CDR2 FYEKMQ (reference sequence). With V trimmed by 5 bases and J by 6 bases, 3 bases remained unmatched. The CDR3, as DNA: TGTGCCAGCAGCGGGACTAGCGGGCTGGATACGCAGTATTTT. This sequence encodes CASSGTSGLDTQYF.

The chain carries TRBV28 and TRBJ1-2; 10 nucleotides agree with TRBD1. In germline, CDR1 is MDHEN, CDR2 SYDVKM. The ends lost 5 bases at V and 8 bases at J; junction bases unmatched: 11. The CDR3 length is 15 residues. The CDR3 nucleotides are TGTGCCAGCAGTGGCAGGGACAGGGGAGTGGGAGGCTACACCTTC. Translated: CASSGRDRGVGGYTF.

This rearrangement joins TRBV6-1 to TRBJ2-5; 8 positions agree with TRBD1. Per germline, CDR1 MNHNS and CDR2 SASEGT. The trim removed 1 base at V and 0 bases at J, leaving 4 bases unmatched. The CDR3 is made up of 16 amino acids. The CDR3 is CASSEEAGGNQETQYF. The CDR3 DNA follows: TGTGCCAGCAGTGAAGAGGCAGGGGGCAACCAAGAGACCCAGTACTTC.

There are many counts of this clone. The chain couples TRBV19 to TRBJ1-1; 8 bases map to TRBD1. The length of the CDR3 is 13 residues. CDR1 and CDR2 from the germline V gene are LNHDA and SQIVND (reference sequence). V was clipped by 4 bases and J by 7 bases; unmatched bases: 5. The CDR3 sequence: CASSKGDRFEAFF. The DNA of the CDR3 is TGTGCCAGTAGTAAGGGGGACAGGTTTGAAGCTTTCTTT. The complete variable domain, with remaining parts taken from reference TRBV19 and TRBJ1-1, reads DGGITQSPKYLFRKEGQNVTLSCEQNLNHDAMYWYRQDPGQGLRLIYYSQIVNDFQKGDIAEGYSVSREKKESFPLTVTSAQKNPTAFYLCASSKGDRFEAFFGQGTRLTVV.

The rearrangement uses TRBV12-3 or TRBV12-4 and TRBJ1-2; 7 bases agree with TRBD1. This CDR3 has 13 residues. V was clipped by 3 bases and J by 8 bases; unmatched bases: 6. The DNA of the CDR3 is TGTGCCAGCAGTTTGCAGGGGGTCGAGGGCTACACCTTC. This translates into CASSLQGVEGYTF.

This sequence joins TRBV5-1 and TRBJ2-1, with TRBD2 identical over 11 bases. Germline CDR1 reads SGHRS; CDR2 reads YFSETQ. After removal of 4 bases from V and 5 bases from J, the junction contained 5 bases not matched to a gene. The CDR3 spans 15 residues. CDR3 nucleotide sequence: TGCGCCAGCAGCCATACTAGCGGGGGAAACAATGAGCAGTTCTTC. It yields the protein CASSHTSGGNNEQFF. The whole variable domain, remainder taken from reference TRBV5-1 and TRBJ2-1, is KAGVTQTPRYLIKTRGQQVTLSCSPISGHRSVSWYQQTPGQGLQFLFEYFSETQRNKGNFPGRFSGRQFSNSRSEMNVSTLELGDSALYLCASSHTSGGNNEQFFGPGTRLTVL.

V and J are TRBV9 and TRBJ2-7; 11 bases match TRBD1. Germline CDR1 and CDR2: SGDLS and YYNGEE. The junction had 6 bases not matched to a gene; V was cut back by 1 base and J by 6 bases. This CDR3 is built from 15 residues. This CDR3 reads CASSVNPGQGGEQYF. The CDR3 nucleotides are TGTGCCAGCAGCGTAAACCCGGGACAGGGGGGCGAGCAGTACTTC.

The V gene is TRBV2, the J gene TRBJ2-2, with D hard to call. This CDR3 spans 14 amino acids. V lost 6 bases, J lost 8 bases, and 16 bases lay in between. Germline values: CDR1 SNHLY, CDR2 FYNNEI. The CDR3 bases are TGTGCCAGCAGCATTAGAGACTCGTCGGGGGAGCTGTTTTTT. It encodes CASSIRDSSGELFF.

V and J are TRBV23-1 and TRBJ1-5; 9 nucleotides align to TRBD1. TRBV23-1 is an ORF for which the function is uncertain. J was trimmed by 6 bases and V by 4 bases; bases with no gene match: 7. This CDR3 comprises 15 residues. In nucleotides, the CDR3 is TGCGCCAGCAGTCGGAAACAGGGGGCGGTTCAGCCCCAGCATTTT. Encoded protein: CASSRKQGAVQPQHF.

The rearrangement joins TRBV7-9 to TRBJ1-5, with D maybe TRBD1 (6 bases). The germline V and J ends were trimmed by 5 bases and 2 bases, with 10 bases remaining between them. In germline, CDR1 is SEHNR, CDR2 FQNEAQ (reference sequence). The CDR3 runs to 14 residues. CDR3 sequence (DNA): TGTGCCAGCAGCCACGAGGGGGGCAATCAGCCCCAGCATTTT. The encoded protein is CASSHEGGNQPQHF.

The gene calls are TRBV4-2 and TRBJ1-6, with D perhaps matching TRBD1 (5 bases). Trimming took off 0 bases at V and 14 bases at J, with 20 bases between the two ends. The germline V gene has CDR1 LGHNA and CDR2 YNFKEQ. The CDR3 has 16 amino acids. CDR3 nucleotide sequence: TGTGCCAGCAGCCAAGATCCAGATTCGGCCAGGGCGGCCCTCCACTTT. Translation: CASSQDPDSARAALHF.

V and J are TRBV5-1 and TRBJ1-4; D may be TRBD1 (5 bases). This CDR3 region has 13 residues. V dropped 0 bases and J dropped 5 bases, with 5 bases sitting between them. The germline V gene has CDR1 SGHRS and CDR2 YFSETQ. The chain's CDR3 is CASSLGQNEKLFF. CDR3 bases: TGCGCCAGCAGCTTGGGACAGAATGAAAAACTGTTTTTT.

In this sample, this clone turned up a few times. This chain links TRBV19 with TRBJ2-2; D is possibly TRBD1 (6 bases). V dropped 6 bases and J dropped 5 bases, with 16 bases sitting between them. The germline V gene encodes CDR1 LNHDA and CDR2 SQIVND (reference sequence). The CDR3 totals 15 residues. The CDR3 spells CASSLLRGRTGELFF. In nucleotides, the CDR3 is TGTGCCAGTAGCCTCTTAAGGGGGAGAACCGGGGAGCTGTTTTTT.

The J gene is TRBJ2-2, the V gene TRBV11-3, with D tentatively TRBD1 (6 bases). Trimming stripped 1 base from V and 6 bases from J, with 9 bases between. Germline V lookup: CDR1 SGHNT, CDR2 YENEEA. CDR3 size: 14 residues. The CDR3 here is CASSLVGGAGELFF. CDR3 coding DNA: TGTGCCAGCAGCTTAGTAGGGGGTGCCGGGGAGCTGTTTTTT. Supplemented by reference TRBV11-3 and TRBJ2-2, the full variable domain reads EAGVVQSPRYKIIEKKQPVAFWCNPISGHNTLYWYLQNLGQGPELLIRYENEEAVDDSQLPKDRFSAERLKGVDSTLKIQPAELGDSAVYLCASSLVGGAGELFFGEGSRLTVL.

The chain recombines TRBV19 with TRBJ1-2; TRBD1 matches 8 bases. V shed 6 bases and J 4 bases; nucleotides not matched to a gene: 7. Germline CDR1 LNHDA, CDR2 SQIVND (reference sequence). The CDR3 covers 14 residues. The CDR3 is CASRRQGSSYGYTF. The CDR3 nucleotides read TGTGCCAGTAGGAGACAGGGGTCCTCCTATGGCTACACCTTC.

This CDR3 reads CASSQGRAQFF. The DNA of the CDR3 is TGTGCCAGCAGCCAAGGGAGAGCCCAGTTCTTC. The chain employs TRBV3-1 (or the pseudogene TRBV3-2) and TRBJ2-1; D remains unclear. The germline CDR1 and CDR2 sequences are LGHDT and YNNKEL (reference sequence). CDR3 length equals 11 residues. V lost 1 base to trimming and J lost 13 bases, with 8 bases between them.

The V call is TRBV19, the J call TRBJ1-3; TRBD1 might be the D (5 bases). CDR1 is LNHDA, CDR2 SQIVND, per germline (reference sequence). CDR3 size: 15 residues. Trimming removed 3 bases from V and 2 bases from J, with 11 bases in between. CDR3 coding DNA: TGTGCCAGTAGTATCTGGGGCAGCGCTGGAAACACCATATATTTT. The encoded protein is CASSIWGSAGNTIYF.

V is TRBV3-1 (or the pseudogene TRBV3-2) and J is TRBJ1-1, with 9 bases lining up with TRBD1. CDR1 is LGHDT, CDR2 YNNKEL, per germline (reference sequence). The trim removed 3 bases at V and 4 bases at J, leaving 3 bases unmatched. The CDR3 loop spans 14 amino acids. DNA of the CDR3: TGTGCCAGCAGCCAGGTGGACAGGGGCACTGAAGCTTTCTTT. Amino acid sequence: CASSQVDRGTEAFF.

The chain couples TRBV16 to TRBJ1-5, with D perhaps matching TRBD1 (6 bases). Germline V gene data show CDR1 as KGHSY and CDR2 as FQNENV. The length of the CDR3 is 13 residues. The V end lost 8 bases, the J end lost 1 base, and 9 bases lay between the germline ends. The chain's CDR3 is CASLQGSNQPQHF. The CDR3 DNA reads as TGTGCCAGCCTTCAGGGGAGCAATCAGCCCCAGCATTTT.

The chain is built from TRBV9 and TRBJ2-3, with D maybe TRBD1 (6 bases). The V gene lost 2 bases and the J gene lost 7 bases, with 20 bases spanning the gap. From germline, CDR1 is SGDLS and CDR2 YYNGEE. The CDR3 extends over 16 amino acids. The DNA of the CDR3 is TGTGCCAGCAGCGTCGTCCCGGACAGCACACAGAATACGCAGTATTTT. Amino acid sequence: CASSVVPDSTQNTQYF.

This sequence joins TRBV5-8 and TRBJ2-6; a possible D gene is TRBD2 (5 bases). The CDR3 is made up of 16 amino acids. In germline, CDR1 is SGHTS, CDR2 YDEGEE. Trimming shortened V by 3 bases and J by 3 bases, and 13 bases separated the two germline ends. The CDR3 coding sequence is TGTGCCAGCAGCTCAAAGACTGGGAGTGGGGCCAACGTCCTGACTTTC. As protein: CASSSKTGSGANVLTF.

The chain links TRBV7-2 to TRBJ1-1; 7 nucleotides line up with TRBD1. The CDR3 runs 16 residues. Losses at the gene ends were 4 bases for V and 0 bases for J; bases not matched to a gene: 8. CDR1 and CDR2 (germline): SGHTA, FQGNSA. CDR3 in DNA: TGTGCCAGCAGCTCACGTAGACAGGGTGTGAACACTGAAGCTTTCTTT. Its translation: CASSSRRQGVNTEAFF.

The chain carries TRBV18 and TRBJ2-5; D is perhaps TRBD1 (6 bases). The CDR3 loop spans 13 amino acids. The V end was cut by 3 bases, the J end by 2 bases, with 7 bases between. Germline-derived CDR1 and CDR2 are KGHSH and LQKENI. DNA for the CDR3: TGTGCCAGCTCACCGGACAGTCAAGAGACCCAGTACTTC. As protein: CASSPDSQETQYF.

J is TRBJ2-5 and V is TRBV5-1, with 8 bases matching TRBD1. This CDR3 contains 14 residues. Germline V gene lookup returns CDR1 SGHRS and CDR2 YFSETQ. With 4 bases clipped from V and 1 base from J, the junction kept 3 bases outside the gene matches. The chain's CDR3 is CASSRTGPQETQYF. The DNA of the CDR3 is TGCGCCAGCAGCCGGACAGGGCCCCAAGAGACCCAGTACTTC.

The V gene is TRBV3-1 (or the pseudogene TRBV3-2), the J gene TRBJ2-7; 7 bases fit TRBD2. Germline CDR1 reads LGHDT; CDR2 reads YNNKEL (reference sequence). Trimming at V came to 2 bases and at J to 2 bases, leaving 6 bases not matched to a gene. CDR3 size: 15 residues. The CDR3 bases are TGTGCCAGCAGCCAAACGTCTAGCGGAGCCTACGAGCAGTACTTC. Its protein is CASSQTSSGAYEQYF.

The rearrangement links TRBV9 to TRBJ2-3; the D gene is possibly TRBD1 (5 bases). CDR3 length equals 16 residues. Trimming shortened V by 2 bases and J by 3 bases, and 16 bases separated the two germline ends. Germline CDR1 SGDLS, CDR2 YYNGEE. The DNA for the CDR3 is TGTGCCAGCAGCGTCGGCTGGGGCGGTGTGACAGATACGCAGTATTTT. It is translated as CASSVGWGGVTDTQYF.